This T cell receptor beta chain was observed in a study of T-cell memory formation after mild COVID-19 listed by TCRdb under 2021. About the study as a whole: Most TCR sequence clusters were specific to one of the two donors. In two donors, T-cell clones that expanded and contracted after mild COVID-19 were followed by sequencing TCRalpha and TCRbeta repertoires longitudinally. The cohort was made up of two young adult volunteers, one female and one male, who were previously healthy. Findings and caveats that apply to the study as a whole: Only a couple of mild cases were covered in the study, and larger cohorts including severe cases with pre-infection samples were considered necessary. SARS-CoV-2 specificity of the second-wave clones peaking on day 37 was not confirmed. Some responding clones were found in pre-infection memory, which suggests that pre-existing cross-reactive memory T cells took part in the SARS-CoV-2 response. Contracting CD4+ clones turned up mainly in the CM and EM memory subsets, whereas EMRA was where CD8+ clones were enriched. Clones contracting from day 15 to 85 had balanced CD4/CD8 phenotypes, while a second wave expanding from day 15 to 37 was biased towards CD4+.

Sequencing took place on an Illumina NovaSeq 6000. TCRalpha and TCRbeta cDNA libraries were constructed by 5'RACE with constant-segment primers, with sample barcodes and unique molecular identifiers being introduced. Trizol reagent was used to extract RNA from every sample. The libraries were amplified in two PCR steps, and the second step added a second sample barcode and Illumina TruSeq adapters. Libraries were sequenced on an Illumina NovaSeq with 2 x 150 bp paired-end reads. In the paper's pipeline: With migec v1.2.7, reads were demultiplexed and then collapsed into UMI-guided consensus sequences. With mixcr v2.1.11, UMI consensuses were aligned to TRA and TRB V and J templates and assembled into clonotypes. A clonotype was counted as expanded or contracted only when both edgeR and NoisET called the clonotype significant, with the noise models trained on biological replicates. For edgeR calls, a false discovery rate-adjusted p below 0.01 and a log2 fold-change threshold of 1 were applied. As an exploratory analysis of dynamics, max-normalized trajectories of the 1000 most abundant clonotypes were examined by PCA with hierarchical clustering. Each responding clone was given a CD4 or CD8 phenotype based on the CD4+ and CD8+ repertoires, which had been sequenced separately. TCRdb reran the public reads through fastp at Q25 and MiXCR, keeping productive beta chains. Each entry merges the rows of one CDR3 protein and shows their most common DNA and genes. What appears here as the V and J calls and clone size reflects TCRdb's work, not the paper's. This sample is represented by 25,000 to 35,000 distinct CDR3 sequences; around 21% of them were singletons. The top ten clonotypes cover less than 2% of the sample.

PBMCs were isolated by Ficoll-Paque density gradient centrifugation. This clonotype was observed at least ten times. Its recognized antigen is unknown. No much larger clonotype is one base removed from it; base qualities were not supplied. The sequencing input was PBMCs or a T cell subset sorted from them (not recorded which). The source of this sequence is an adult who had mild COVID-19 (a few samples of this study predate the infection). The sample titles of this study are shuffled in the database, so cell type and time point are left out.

The nucleotides read TGTGCCTGGAGTTCGCCGGGACTCGCATCCTACGAGCAGTACTTC. It is translated as CAWSSPGLASYEQYF. The chain links TRBV30 with TRBJ2-7, with TRBD2 as a weak D call on 6 bases. The cysteine opens and the phenylalanine closes a CDR3 of 15 amino acids. Left in the record is the CDR3 DNA by itself, 45 bases read in frame from the first base. Reading the germline V gene (reference sequence) gives CDR1 GTSNPN and CDR2 SVGIG. Relative to germline, V is 2 bases shorter and J is 1 base shorter, with 15 bases between their ends.